The next 5 T cell receptor beta chains were all read from a single sample in a study of cytomegalovirus exposure and HLA in healthy donors. TCRdb's copy holds only in-frame clones and misses some; the assay was immunoSEQ multiplex PCR. The data show 70,000 or so clones, with 94% seen just once and roughly 1% held by the top ten. The specimen was PBMCs. The receptor set was obtained from a woman younger than 35 in good health and CMV-seronegative.

The chain joins TRBV6-6 to TRBJ1-4, with a weak D call TRBD1 (6 bases). V was pared by 2 bases and J by 6 bases, with 13 bases between. This CDR3 has 15 amino acids. From germline, CDR1 is MNHNY and CDR2 SVGAGI (reference sequence). The CDR3 region has the DNA TGTGCCAGCAGTTACCGAGGAGCAGGGGATGAAAAACTGTTTTTT. This translates into CASSYRGAGDEKLFF.

This rearrangement joins TRBV7-8 to TRBJ1-2; D remains unclear. The CDR3 has 12 amino acids. Deletions cut 2 bases from V and 3 bases from J, with 4 bases between. The germline V gene has CDR1 SGHVS and CDR2 FQNEAQ. Here the CDR3 DNA reads TGTGCCAGCAGCTTAAGCGACTATGGCTACACCTTC. Translation: CASSLSDYGYTF.

The rearrangement links TRBV30 to TRBJ2-2, with D perhaps TRBD2 (7 bases). The CDR3 spans 14 residues. The ends were cut back, 7 bases at V and 0 bases at J, with 12 bases in the middle. Germline V gene data show CDR1 as GTSNPN and CDR2 as SVGIG (reference sequence). For the CDR3, the DNA is TGTGCCTCGGGGGGCGGGGCGAACACCGGGGAGCTGTTTTTT. This encodes CASGGGANTGELFF.

J is TRBJ2-2 and V is TRBV27, with TRBD2 identical over 10 bases. This CDR3 is built from 18 residues. V trimming: 5 bases; J trimming: 3 bases; junction bases outside the gene matches: 12. Germline assignment: CDR1 MNHEY and CDR2 SMNVEV (reference sequence). The CDR3, as DNA: TGTGCCAGCAGTCCTCTAGCGGGAGTGTACGAGGACACCGGGGAGCTGTTTTTT. Protein: CASSPLAGVYEDTGELFF.

The gene calls are TRBV5-1 and TRBJ2-6; 8 bases map to TRBD1. The germline gives CDR1 SGHRS, CDR2 YFSETQ. J was trimmed by 2 bases and V by 4 bases; bases with no gene match: 5. This CDR3 spans 16 amino acids. The CDR3 spells CASSLTGETGANVLTF. DNA for the CDR3: TGCGCCAGCAGCCTGACAGGGGAGACTGGGGCCAACGTCCTGACTTTC.